The rows below give T cell receptor beta chains drawn from one sample of a study of molecular identifiers for immune sequencing clone quantification. TCRdb reprocessed the PCR reads via MiXCR and lists one record per CDR3 protein. The sample holds about 630,000 distinct CDR3 sequences, about 25% seen once. The specimen was naive CD8+ T cells from blood, with Jurkat cell RNA spiked in. Receptors originate from a human donor in good health. Some libraries in this study had Jurkat cell RNA spiked in. Each CDR3 is given with its conserved first and last residue. The D gene is left open where the match is weak. Clone size is shown for a subset of rows, as once, few, many or a class of expanded clone.

length: 12; size: few; V: TRBV20-1; J: TRBJ1-1; D: NA; CDR3: CSARPLGLEAFF; DNA: TGCAGTGCTAGGCCCCTTGGTCTCGAAGCTTTCTTT
length: 15; size: few; V: TRBV6-1; J: TRBJ2-7; D: TRBD1; CDR3: CASTTTGISSYEQYF; DNA: TGTGCCAGCACCACGACAGGGATCAGCTCCTACGAGCAGTACTTC
length: 17; size: many; V: TRBV9; J: TRBJ1-6; D: NA; CDR3: CASSVNQDRAYNSPLHF; DNA: TGTGCCAGCAGCGTAAATCAGGACAGAGCCTATAATTCACCCCTCCACTTT
length: 15; size: many; V: TRBV7-9; J: TRBJ2-5; D: NA; CDR3: CASSAPPTTQETQYF; DNA: TGTGCCAGCAGCGCCCCACCTACGACCCAAGAGACCCAGTACTTC
length: 15; size: few; V: TRBV27; J: TRBJ2-2; D: NA; CDR3: CASTSNREYTGELFF; DNA: TGTGCCAGCACATCTAATAGGGAGTACACCGGGGAGCTGTTTTTT
length: 17; size: many; V: TRBV14; J: TRBJ2-2; D: NA; CDR3: CASSQDFGDLNTGELFF; DNA: TGTGCCAGCAGCCAAGATTTTGGGGACCTGAACACCGGGGAGCTGTTTTTT
length: 17; size: few; V: TRBV12-5; J: TRBJ2-5; D: NA; CDR3: CASGLSTRPRDPETQYF; DNA: TGTGCTAGTGGTTTGTCAACCCGCCCTCGGGACCCAGAGACCCAGTACTTC
length: 13; size: few; V: TRBV1; J: TRBJ2-3; D: NA; CDR3: CTSSQYCGDTQYF; DNA: TGCACCAGCAGCCAGTACTGCGGAGATACGCAGTATTTT
length: 13; size: few; V: TRBV9; J: TRBJ1-1; D: NA; CDR3: CASSVWSYTEAFF; DNA: TGTGCCAGCAGCGTATGGTCTTATACTGAAGCTTTCTTT
length: 16; size: many; V: TRBV24-1; J: TRBJ2-5; D: NA; CDR3: CATSAPNRDLQETQYF; DNA: TGTGCCACCAGCGCACCGAACCGGGACTTACAAGAGACCCAGTACTTC
length: 15; size: many; V: TRBV5-6; J: TRBJ2-7; D: TRBD1; CDR3: CASSYPGQGFYEQYF; DNA: TGTGCCAGCAGCTATCCGGGACAGGGCTTCTACGAGCAGTACTTC
length: 15; size: few; V: TRBV9; J: TRBJ2-5; D: NA; CDR3: CASSVDIGVRETQYF; DNA: TGTGCCAGCAGCGTAGATATAGGGGTGAGAGAGACCCAGTACTTC
length: 16; size: many; V: TRBV4-1; J: TRBJ2-2; D: TRBD2; CDR3: CASSRMGGANTGELFF; DNA: TGCGCCAGCAGCCGAATGGGGGGGGCGAACACCGGGGAGCTGTTTTTT
length: 13; size: NA; V: TRBV6-2/TRBV6-3; J: TRBJ2-2; D: NA; CDR3: CVTVNWHTGELFF; DNA: TGTGTCACAGTGAACTGGCACACCGGGGAGCTGTTTTTT
length: 18; size: NA; V: TRBV29-1; J: TRBJ2-1; D: TRBD2; CDR3: CSVAGTALAELSYNEQFF; DNA: TGCAGCGTTGCCGGGACCGCCCTAGCGGAATTATCCTACAATGAGCAGTTCTTC
length: 16; size: many; V: TRBV6-1; J: TRBJ2-6; D: NA; CDR3: CASSEVQGRGANVLTF; DNA: TGTGCCAGCAGTGAAGTACAGGGACGTGGGGCCAACGTCCTGACTTTC
length: 15; size: NA; V: TRBV6-5; J: TRBJ2-3; D: NA; CDR3: CASSDRDGYTDTQYF; DNA: TGTGCCAGCAGTGACCGGGACGGTTACACAGATACGCAGTATTTT
length: 14; size: NA; V: TRBV7-9; J: TRBJ2-7; D: NA; CDR3: CASSLEVQSYEQYF; DNA: TGTGCCAGCAGCTTAGAGGTGCAGTCCTACGAGCAGTACTTC
length: 14; size: NA; V: TRBV4-3; J: TRBJ2-7; D: NA; CDR3: CASSQGLRADKQYF; DNA: TGCGCCAGCAGCCAAGGCCTAAGGGCGGACAAGCAATACTTC
length: 16; size: many; V: TRBV7-2; J: TRBJ2-1; D: TRBD2; CDR3: CASSWPGGSTYNEQFF; DNA: TGTGCCAGCAGCTGGCCGGGGGGTTCGACCTACAATGAGCAGTTCTTC
length: 16; size: many; V: TRBV15; J: TRBJ1-5; D: NA; CDR3: CATSRDRGARDQPQHF; DNA: TGTGCCACCAGCAGAGATCGGGGGGCGCGGGATCAGCCCCAGCATTTT
length: 13; size: many; V: TRBV6-6; J: TRBJ1-2; D: TRBD1; CDR3: CATGQGGYYGYTF; DNA: TGTGCCACCGGACAGGGCGGATACTATGGCTACACCTTC
length: 19; size: NA; V: TRBV19; J: TRBJ1-2; D: NA; CDR3: CASLDRPIDVIWPYYGYTF; DNA: TGTGCCAGTCTCGATCGACCCATCGACGTCATTTGGCCGTACTATGGCTACACCTTC
length: 13; size: NA; V: TRBV27; J: TRBJ2-7; D: NA; CDR3: CASSLAANHEQYF; DNA: TGTGCCAGCAGTTTGGCGGCCAACCACGAGCAGTACTTC
length: 13; size: many; V: TRBV20-1; J: TRBJ2-2; D: NA; CDR3: CSARVLNTGELFF; DNA: TGCAGTGCTAGAGTTCTGAACACCGGGGAGCTGTTTTTT
length: 12; size: few; V: TRBV27; J: TRBJ2-7; D: NA; CDR3: CASSSTSYEQYF; DNA: TGTGCCAGCAGTTCGACTAGTTACGAGCAGTACTTC
length: 17; size: many; V: TRBV18; J: TRBJ2-2; D: TRBD2; CDR3: CASSPRSPGTTTGELFF; DNA: TGTGCCAGCTCACCGAGATCGCCTGGGACTACCACCGGGGAGCTGTTTTTT
length: 14; size: once; V: TRBV4-3; J: TRBJ2-1; D: NA; CDR3: CASSQDGTHNKQFF; DNA: TGCGCCAGCAGCCAAGATGGGACCCACAATAAGCAGTTCTTC
length: 13; size: few; V: TRBV19; J: TRBJ1-1; D: NA; CDR3: CASSIGRGTEAFF; DNA: TGTGCCAGTAGTATAGGGCGGGGCACTGAAGCTTTCTTT
length: 17; size: NA; V: TRBV7-9; J: TRBJ1-3; D: NA; CDR3: CASSYSGPSNSGITIYF; DNA: TGTGCCAGCAGCTATTCGGGCCCCAGCAACTCTGGAATCACCATATATTTT
length: 17; size: NA; V: TRBV4-2; J: TRBJ2-2; D: NA; CDR3: CASSQDLGVSNTGELFF; DNA: TGTGCCAGCAGCCAAGATCTCGGGGTTTCGAACACCGGGGAGCTGTTTTTT
length: 14; size: many; V: TRBV7-9; J: TRBJ2-7; D: TRBD2; CDR3: CASSFSGETYEQYF; DNA: TGTGCCAGCAGCTTTAGCGGGGAAACCTACGAGCAGTACTTC
length: 15; size: few; V: TRBV4-1; J: TRBJ1-3; D: NA; CDR3: CASSLWESSGNTIYF; DNA: TGCGCCAGCAGCCTTTGGGAGAGCTCTGGAAACACCATATATTTT
length: 15; size: NA; V: TRBV7-6; J: TRBJ2-5; D: TRBD1; CDR3: CASSLPGQGGETQYF; DNA: TGTGCCAGCAGCTTACCAGGACAGGGGGGGGAGACCCAGTACTTC
length: 13; size: many; V: TRBV4-1; J: TRBJ2-5; D: NA; CDR3: CASSQDPGDPMNF; DNA: TGCGCCAGCAGCCAAGATCCGGGGGACCCTATGAACTTC
length: 16; size: NA; V: TRBV19; J: TRBJ2-6; D: NA; CDR3: CASSMGGRAGANVLTF; DNA: TGTGCCAGTAGTATGGGGGGAAGGGCTGGGGCCAACGTCCTGACTTTC
length: 13; size: NA; V: TRBV14; J: TRBJ1-1; D: NA; CDR3: CASSQVPYTEAFF; DNA: TGTGCCAGCAGCCAAGTTCCGTACACTGAAGCTTTCTTT
length: 16; size: NA; V: TRBV24-1; J: TRBJ2-3; D: NA; CDR3: CATSGTSLIGIDTQYF; DNA: TGTGCCACCAGTGGTACTAGCCTTATCGGTATAGATACGCAGTATTTT
length: 15; size: few; V: TRBV7-9; J: TRBJ1-6; D: NA; CDR3: CASSLLVGYTSPLHF; DNA: TGTGCCAGCAGCTTATTGGTAGGATATACTTCACCCCTCCACTTT
length: 14; size: many; V: TRBV14; J: TRBJ1-2; D: NA; CDR3: CASSHQGSNYGYTF; DNA: TGTGCCAGCAGCCACCAGGGGTCTAACTATGGCTACACCTTC
length: 15; size: NA; V: TRBV15; J: TRBJ1-2; D: NA; CDR3: CATSRDLSNTYGYTF; DNA: TGTGCCACCAGCAGAGATCTTTCGAATACCTATGGCTACACCTTC
length: 12; size: many; V: TRBV27; J: TRBJ2-7; D: TRBD1; CDR3: CASRDRGYEQYF; DNA: TGTGCCAGCAGGGACAGGGGATACGAGCAGTACTTC
length: 13; size: NA; V: TRBV19; J: TRBJ2-1; D: NA; CDR3: CASSIGQGSEQFF; DNA: TGTGCCAGTAGTATAGGTCAGGGTAGCGAGCAGTTCTTC
length: 14; size: once; V: TRBV19; J: TRBJ2-5; D: NA; CDR3: CASSVYGQGETQYF; DNA: TGTGCCAGTAGTGTTTACGGACAAGGGGAGACCCAGTACTTC
length: 17; size: few; V: TRBV28; J: TRBJ2-7; D: NA; CDR3: CASSLWGGGTPLGEQYF; DNA: TGTGCCAGCAGTTTATGGGGGGGTGGGACTCCCCTCGGGGAGCAGTACTTC
length: 15; size: NA; V: TRBV4-2; J: TRBJ2-7; D: NA; CDR3: CASSQDSQGTYEQYF; DNA: TGTGCCAGCAGCCAAGATAGTCAGGGAACCTACGAGCAGTACTTC
length: 15; size: few; V: TRBV21-1; J: TRBJ1-5; D: NA; CDR3: CASSKAAQGDQPQHF; DNA: TGTGCCAGCAGCAAAGCGGCCCAGGGGGATCAGCCCCAGCATTTT
length: 15; size: many; V: TRBV6-5; J: TRBJ1-5; D: NA; CDR3: CASSPTVGGNQPQHF; DNA: TGTGCCAGCAGTCCCACTGTCGGTGGCAATCAGCCCCAGCATTTT
length: 14; size: few; V: TRBV29-1; J: TRBJ2-7; D: TRBD2; CDR3: CSVDRTGGSSEQYF; DNA: TGCAGCGTTGATCGTACGGGGGGATCTTCCGAGCAGTACTTC
length: 14; size: many; V: TRBV24-1; J: TRBJ2-2; D: NA; CDR3: CATGDDLNTGELFF; DNA: TGTGCCACGGGCGACGACCTGAACACCGGGGAGCTGTTTTTT
length: 16; size: many; V: TRBV13; J: TRBJ2-3; D: TRBD2; CDR3: CASSLTAGGLADTQYF; DNA: TGTGCCAGCAGCTTAACAGCGGGGGGGCTCGCAGATACGCAGTATTTT
length: 14; size: many; V: TRBV4-1; J: TRBJ2-7; D: TRBD2; CDR3: CASSLSGGPEEQYF; DNA: TGCGCCAGCAGCCTTAGCGGGGGGCCCGAAGAGCAGTACTTC
length: 13; size: many; V: TRBV5-1; J: TRBJ2-7; D: NA; CDR3: CASSLEQNYEQYF; DNA: TGCGCCAGCAGCTTAGAGCAGAACTACGAGCAGTACTTC
length: 14; size: NA; V: TRBV10-3; J: TRBJ2-7; D: NA; CDR3: CAISESGVSYAQYF; DNA: TGTGCCATCAGTGAGTCCGGGGTCTCCTACGCGCAGTACTTC
length: 13; size: NA; V: TRBV6-5; J: TRBJ1-1; D: NA; CDR3: CASSYGQWTEAFF; DNA: TGTGCCAGCAGTTACGGACAGTGGACTGAAGCTTTCTTT
length: 12; size: NA; V: TRBV6-5; J: TRBJ1-6; D: NA; CDR3: CASSYRNSPPHF; DNA: TGTGCCAGCAGTTACAGGAACTCACCCCCCCACTTT
length: 16; size: many; V: TRBV27; J: TRBJ2-3; D: NA; CDR3: CASSLSGGPRTDTQYF; DNA: TGTGCCAGCAGTTTAAGCGGAGGGCCCAGGACAGATACGCAGTATTTT
length: 15; size: NA; V: TRBV10-3; J: TRBJ1-4; D: TRBD1; CDR3: CAIRDPGQGNEKLFF; DNA: TGTGCCATCAGAGACCCGGGACAGGGGAATGAAAAACTGTTTTTT
length: 14; size: few; V: TRBV28; J: TRBJ1-4; D: NA; CDR3: CASGAGHRNEKLFF; DNA: TGTGCCAGCGGTGCGGGACACCGAAATGAAAAACTGTTTTTT